This TCR beta chain was documented in a study of regulatory T cells in long-lasting Graves disease. Notes on the study in general: TRBV28, TRBJ1-2 and TRBJ2-5 were favored in persistent disease.

Time point meaning: newly diagnosed GD, antithyroid drugs for less than 3 months. The TCR library used RNA extracted from PBMCs. EDTA tubes received approximately 9 milliliters of drawn peripheral blood. This clonotype turned up a few times. What it binds is not known. CDR3-region Arm-PCR and iRepertoire HTBI primers produced the TCR beta libraries. TCRdb independently ran MiXCR on the multiplex PCR reads; one entry per CDR3 protein. Here the sample spans 400,000 to 500,000 distinct CDR3 sequences, 14% being singletons. With 7 bases removed from V and 5 bases from J, the gap between germline ends came to 18 bases. The CDR3 runs 15 residues. The same data also went into a second study, on T cells in Graves' hyperthyroidism and ophthalmopathy. As that study records: Across 18 months, stable Graves' hyperthyroidism was marked by no progression to ophthalmopathy. First-round RT-PCR with HTBI primers amplified the TCR CDR3 region.

The source material was peripheral blood mononuclear cells (PBMCs), sampled at new diagnosis, from a patient treated with antithyroid drugs. This sequence was found in a woman in her forties or fifties with Graves disease. The J gene is TRBJ2-1, the V gene TRBV12-3 or TRBV12-4, with D unresolved. The CDR3 region is CASTARVGADNEQFF. The CDR3 DNA reads as TGTGCCAGCACAGCCCGCGTGGGTGCGGACAATGAGCAGTTCTTC.